The present TCR beta chain was sequenced within a study of T cells in Graves' hyperthyroidism and ophthalmopathy. Study information: Staff took peripheral blood when the initial diagnosis was made, before any treatment began.

Study-level results: Ophthalmopathy was model-predicted a median around 6.7 months pre-onset.

In this sample, this clonotype turned up a few times. The antigen remains undetermined. The germline V gene encodes CDR1 KGHDR and CDR2 SFDVKD. V gave up 4 bases and J gave up 1 base; unmatched junction bases: 3. CDR3 length: 15 amino acids. TCR beta CDR3 region amplification was performed from RNA transcripts. Using the HTBI primer set, a first-round RT-PCR was run on the TCR CDR3. Each CDR3 protein gets one entry after TCRdb re-called the multiplex PCR reads with MiXCR. The sample includes approximately 520,000 distinct CDR3 sequences, approximately 25% of them seen just once. The sequence derives from a woman aged 30 to 39 with Graves' ophthalmopathy. This chain connects TRBV24-1 to TRBJ1-1, with TRBD1 matching over 9 bases. Sequencing was performed on blood. CDR3 bases: TGTGCCACCAGTGAAAAGGGACAGGGGAACACTGAAGCTTTCTTT. Protein sequence: CATSEKGQGNTEAFF.